The rows below give T cell receptor beta chains drawn from one sample of a study of T-cell reconstitution after alpha-beta-depleted transplantation in children. TCRdb re-derived calls from the PCR reads in MiXCR, one entry per CDR3 protein. This table holds approximately 70,000 distinct CDR3 sequences, roughly 4.4% found once. This specimen consisted of PBMCs, mostly from graft donor cells, obtained 180 days after TCRalphabeta/CD19-depleted stem cell transplant. Every receptor here comes from a boy younger than two who had a stem cell transplant for acute myeloid leukemia, so the T cells may come from the graft donor. CDR3s include the opening cysteine and the closing phenylalanine or tryptophan. D genes are given only for firm matches. The size entry gives how often the clone was seen (once, few, many) or a class if it is expanded.

TRBJ1-4	TRBV4-3	many	15	NA	CASSQIGGRNEKLFF	TGCGCCAGCAGCCAAATTGGTGGACGGAATGAAAAACTGTTTTTT
TRBJ1-4	TRBV7-9	many	14	NA	CASSITGPNEKLFF	TGTGCCAGCAGCATTACGGGGCCTAATGAAAAACTGTTTTTT
TRBJ2-1	TRBV5-1	many	16	TRBD2	CASSLVNSGVGNEQFF	TGCGCCAGCAGCTTGGTCAATAGCGGGGTGGGCAATGAGCAGTTCTTC
TRBJ2-3	TRBV2	many	16	NA	CASSGEYTSSTDTQYF	TGTGCCAGCAGTGGTGAATACACATCTAGCACAGATACGCAGTATTTT
TRBJ1-1	TRBV10-1	many	13	NA	CATRDHWNTEAFF	TGCGCCACCAGGGACCACTGGAACACTGAAGCTTTCTTT
TRBJ1-2	TRBV29-1	many	15	TRBD1	CSVDSWTGMDYGYTF	TGCAGCGTTGATTCGTGGACAGGGATGGACTATGGCTACACCTTC
TRBJ2-5	TRBV4-1	few	16	NA	CASSRYGGPSPKTQYF	TGCGCCAGCAGCCGGTACGGGGGCCCCTCCCCGAAGACCCAGTACTTC
TRBJ1-3	TRBV6-1	many	13	NA	CASRTGTGNTIYF	TGTGCCAGCAGAACAGGGACCGGAAACACCATATATTTT
TRBJ1-1	TRBV5-5	many	15	NA	CASSPNGVMNTEAFF	TGTGCCAGCAGCCCGAACGGGGTCATGAACACTGAAGCTTTCTTT
TRBJ1-1	TRBV10-3	many	13	TRBD1	CAIGGQGTTEAFF	TGTGCCATCGGGGGACAGGGAACCACTGAAGCTTTCTTT
TRBJ2-1	TRBV20-1	many	18	TRBD1	CSAISYLQGTGPYNEQFF	TGCAGTGCTATCTCCTACCTCCAAGGGACAGGCCCCTACAATGAGCAGTTCTTC
TRBJ1-5	TRBV28	many	13	TRBD1	CASSSGGDQPQHF	TGTGCCAGCAGTTCAGGGGGCGATCAGCCCCAGCATTTT
TRBJ2-6	TRBV5-1	many	18	NA	CASSLWGSKNSGANVLTF	TGCGCCAGCAGTTTATGGGGGAGCAAGAACTCTGGGGCCAACGTCCTGACTTTC
TRBJ2-1	TRBV13	many	15	TRBD2	CASSNRLASYNEQFF	TGTGCCAGCAGCAACCGACTAGCTAGCTACAATGAGCAGTTCTTC
TRBJ2-5	TRBV7-8	many	16	NA	CASSSTAGSPLWTQYF	TGTGCCAGCAGCTCGACAGCCGGGTCCCCGCTGTGGACCCAGTACTTC
TRBJ2-3	TRBV2	many	12	NA	CASSGREDTQYF	TGTGCCAGCAGTGGGAGGGAGGATACGCAGTATTTT